This T cell receptor beta chain was identified in a study of cytomegalovirus exposure and HLA in healthy donors (dated by TCRdb to 2016 to 2017). Regarding the complete study: An earlier analysis of 587 of the donors reported approximately 300 Gb of sequence data and roughly 120 million unique TCR beta sequences obtained from roughly 170 million T cells. About 300 gigabases of sequencing data and approximately 93 million unique TCR sequences were included in an early release covering about 700 HLA-typed donors. Of the roughly 400 genotyped donors, around 81% fell in the genetic ancestry cluster associated with self-reported Caucasian donors. The study was designed to test whether signatures of past pathogen exposure could be identified by cataloging public T cell receptors. The T cell repertoires of around 730 subjects were profiled by immunosequencing and related to cytomegalovirus serostatus. Besides the first cohort of approximately 710 subjects, a separate validation cohort made up of 120 different subjects was used. High-throughput TCR immunosequencing, statistical association of individual TCRs with disease status, and machine learning were combined to predict cytomegalovirus infection status. To study patterns of TCR occurrence, a later analysis re-analyzed previously published TCR beta repertoires from 666 donors and added high-resolution HLA genotyping. The later analysis used no new phenotypic data to find candidate immune exposures, relying instead on TCR beta sequences and their occurrence across donors. To decide whether each TCR beta V gene segment behaved as functional or pseudogenic, an earlier analysis of fewer than 750 of the donors relied on high-throughput TCR beta sequencing. Donor age, sex, ethnicity and CMV serostatus were compiled together with the repertoire data. A later genetic analysis took genome-wide SNP genotypes for 398 of the 666 donors and used that subset as a discovery cohort. All discovery cohort repertoires had been generated using a single sequencing platform. HLA typing covered class I and class II loci at four-digit resolution. The number of donors typed differed by locus, with 629-630 for A, B, C, DRB1 and DQB1, 522 for DQA1, over 600 for DPA1, and 450 to 480 for DPB1. A few DR-DQ haplotypes were handled as single units for association and clustering because linkage in the cohort was strong. On average, 235,054 unique TCR beta nucleotide sequences were sequenced per donor among 350 to 400 genotyped donors of the cohort, with about 17% of those sequences being non-productive. The study at large found these results: The authors suggested that the approach could potentially be extended to other disease states and immunological phenotypes. In vitro tests confirmed that a few of the cytomegalovirus-associated TCR beta chains recognize cytomegalovirus antigens. Several of the top co-occurrence clusters appeared to be linked to parvovirus B19, influenza, CMV and Epstein-Barr virus, according to a later analysis. In a later analysis, HLA-associated TCR beta chains were found to be more clonally expanded and to have lower generation probabilities than equally common non-associated chains. Assigning TCR associations to individual alleles was difficult when HLA alleles, especially DR and DQ, strongly co-occurred. In both the original and validation cohorts, the classifier was reported to diagnose cytomegalovirus status with high specificity and sensitivity. In an earlier analysis of roughly 560 of the donors, most TCR beta V segments were observed in productive rearrangements about 90% or about 30% of the time, broadly matching IMGT annotations. For the cohort, immune exposure information was limited to CMV serostatus. A later analysis found that TCR association rates varied across HLA loci, with DRB1 alleles showing the most associated TCRs and HLA-C alleles the fewest. Across donors, most TCR sequences were observed very rarely, whereas some public TCRs were present in many individuals. Correlated functional status among segregating V segments might reflect linkage disequilibrium, but an unknown experimental factor could not be ruled out. In a later analysis, most CMV-associated TCR beta chains were found to appear HLA-restricted, with HLA associations seemingly driven largely by CMV exposure. A group of highly shared sequence variants was considered likely to be a technical artifact of the sequencing pipeline. The study listed 150 to 200 TCR beta chains as associated with cytomegalovirus. Presence/absence analyses assumed roughly uniform sequencing depth across donors, an assumption that may not hold. A further reported finding was that TCR beta sequences accurately predicted the HLA-A and HLA-B alleles for most subjects in the first cohort. Only TCR beta chains were sequenced in this cohort, and the absence of alpha or paired-chain data limited detectable features. According to a later genetic analysis, donors in an Asian-associated ancestry cluster had fewer N-insertions in productive TCRs than the approximately 670-donor mean. The earlier analysis of about 600 of the donors excluded 15 to 20 rarely observed V segments, including chromosome 9 orphons, because counts were too low. The 87-base-pair reads could not distinguish some IMGT-functional V segments, including TRBV6-2 and TRBV6-3, so those segments were excluded. Specific HLA alleles were associated with roughly 16,000 TCR beta sequences at a false discovery rate of 0.05 in a later analysis. Because HLA typing was unavailable for some donors at each locus, only the typed subset was used in association tests. An association between a missense DCLRE1C variant and V-gene and J-gene trimming of TCR beta chains was found in a later genetic analysis and replicated in an independent cohort.

To note about this clone: The antigen it recognizes is unknown. Per-base qualities were not stored, and no clone one base away is much larger.

The cohort consisted of more than 650 healthy bone marrow donors. Cohort members were all nominally healthy when sampled, although unrecorded immune exposures were likely present. The donor tested CMV seronegative and was one of the 352 seronegative cohort members. A peripheral blood sample was provided by each donor, and peripheral blood mononuclear cells were used for TCR beta sequencing. The Qiagen DNeasy Blood Extraction Kit was used to extract genomic DNA from the blood cell samples. Library preparation was by the immunoSEQ multiplex PCR assay. For the multiplex PCR, a mixture combining 60 forward primers for TCR Vbeta segments and 13 reverse primers for TCR Jbeta segments was used. The CDR3 region of rearranged TCR beta genes was amplified from genomic DNA by a multiplex PCR assay. The Illumina HiSeq System was used to sequence the amplified TCR beta libraries as 87-base-pair reads. In the authors' own workflow: In a later analysis, tens of millions of unique TCR beta chains were counted across the 650 to 750 repertoires, and approximately 11 million of these chains were shared by at least two donors. To remove PCR and sequencing errors, raw reads were error-corrected and collapsed into unique sequences using a nearest-neighbor algorithm that merged closely related sequences. CDR3 sequences were aligned to IMGT reference sequences to assign V, D and J gene segments. Each retained sequence needed at least a six-nucleotide match to both a V gene segment and a J gene segment. Rearrangements were called productive when the CDR3 lacked stop codons and stayed in frame with V and J; all others were non-productive. Following IMGT convention, CDR3 was defined as the stretch from the second conserved V-encoded cysteine up to the conserved J-encoded phenylalanine. Sequences without an unambiguous match to a single V gene segment were excluded from the earlier analysis of approximately 600 of the donors. An earlier analysis of about 590 of the donors classified V segments as functional when productive rearrangements were above 56.7% and as segregating when the standard deviation between donors was above 5%. A statistical classification framework was developed to diagnose cytomegalovirus status using the catalog of TCR beta chain sequences. In a later analysis, V and J genes were assigned by comparing TCR nucleotide sequences against IMGT/GENE-DB human TR gene sequences. A later analysis assigned CDR3 sequences and most-parsimonious VDJ recombination scenarios with the TCRdist pipeline. In a later analysis, each TCR beta chain was defined by its CDR3 amino acid sequence together with its V-gene family, and reads lacking a unique V-gene family were excluded. To address suspected cross-contamination and a sequencing artifact, a later analysis removed over 500 highly shared, low-generation-probability nucleotide sequences. A later analysis calculated a clonal expansion index for each public chain from normalized within-repertoire ranks of inferred template counts. In a later analysis, generation probabilities were computed using a VDJ recombination model fitted to out-of-frame rearrangements, and the results were checked against IGoR. In a later analysis, TCR-TCR, TCR-HLA and TCR-CMV co-occurrence was scored with hypergeometric tests, and a repertoire-size bias correction was applied to TCR pairs. A later analysis estimated false discovery rates by permuting HLA or CMV assignments 20 times. In a later analysis, co-occurring TCRs were grouped with DBSCAN, and TCRdist sequence similarity was added when clustering was performed within HLA-allele-positive subsets. Co-occurrence clustering excluded repertoires with fewer than 30,000 or more than 120,000 public chains, plus five with anomalous nucleotide sharing. Here the immuneACCESS table is served through TCRdb, limited to in-frame sequences with V and J called. Missing clones are a known gap in these copies; in checked studies unresolved V genes cover under half, and the rest lacks a known reason. That table gives V, J and clone size, and the DNA gave D and trimming. For this sample the table gives about 170,000 clones, of which approximately 81% were detected only once. Of the sample, roughly 1.5% is held by the ten largest clones.

V is clipped by 8 bases and J by 2 bases, and the sequence between their germline boundaries is 9 bases long. CDR1 SNHLY and CDR2 FYNNEI were looked up in the germline V gene. Counted from cysteine to phenylalanine, this CDR3 has 12 amino acids. The DNA shown is the 36-base CDR3, in frame from base 1. The TCR comes from a male donor in good health and CMV-seronegative. The rearrangement joined TRBV2 to TRBJ1-1; the D gene identity is not certain. Sequencing used PBMCs. The DNA sequence is given as TGTGCCAGCTCCACGGGAAACACTGAAGCTTTCTTT. This translates into CASSTGNTEAFF.